The 18 T cell receptor beta chains in this list originate from one sample, sequenced in a study of tumor-infiltrating lymphocytes in primary liver carcinoma (TCRdb year 2017). Total RNA and DNA were co-extracted without cell sorting from approximately 20-30 mg of bulk tissue using the AllPrep DNA/RNA mini kit. Instrument on record: Illumina HiSeq 2500. Using a constant-region primer and ProtoScript II reverse transcriptase, TCRbeta-specific cDNA was reverse-transcribed from around 500 ng total RNA. Three nested multiplex PCR rounds, following a slightly modified ARM-PCR procedure, were used to build the TCRbeta libraries. Each of the first two PCR rounds ran for around 10 cycles using multiplex TRBV1-TRBV30 forward primers together with a Cbeta reverse primer. TCRdb passed the public sequencing reads through fastp at Q25 and MiXCR, retaining productive beta sequences. Under each unique CDR3 protein, matching rows form one entry showing the most common genes and DNA. The sample table shows about 21,000 distinct CDR3 sequences, and 60% to 80% are seen once. Of the sample, 40% is held by the ten largest clones.

Sample: liver tumor tissue from sampling region 1. The intended sense of this specimen's cell subset or site label: tumor region T1, superior pole. These receptors originate from a young woman with primary liver carcinoma and hepatitis B virus infection.

A word on this clonotype: Compared with germline, one end of the junction differs, possibly owing to a read error. The gene calls are TRBV6-2 or TRBV6-3 and TRBJ2-1; the match to TRBD2 covers 7 bases. This CDR3 contains 12 residues. CDR1 and CDR2 (germline): MNHEY, SVGEGT. The CDR3, as DNA: TGTGCCAGCAAGGGCGGGGGTAATGAGCAGCTCTTC. Its translation: CASKGGGNEQLF.

The rearrangement links TRBV11-1 to TRBJ2-1; TRBD2 is a possible D gene (5 bases). CDR1 is SGHAT, CDR2 FQDESV, per germline (reference sequence). V was trimmed by 4 bases and J by 13 bases, leaving 17 bases between them. The CDR3 runs 13 residues. The CDR3 loop is CASSSPYSGLQFF. Written as DNA, the CDR3 is TGTGCCAGCAGCTCCCCTTACAGCGGACTCCAGTTCTTC.

Regarding this clonotype: The CDR3 carries no conserved terminal phenylalanine or tryptophan, so it likely arises from a read error. The limits of the CDR3 on the DNA are not certain, so only TCRdb's listed CDR3 is given. The rearrangement joins TRBV11-2 to TRBJ2-3; the D call in the table, TRBD1, was not verified against the DNA. Germline V CDR1 and CDR2: SGHAT, FQNNGV. The CDR3 has 16 residues if both end residues are counted. CDR3: CASSRTRQGRGDTQYY.

About this clonotype itself: Compared with germline, one end of the junction differs, possibly owing to a read error. The chain employs TRBV30 and TRBJ2-3; D unresolved. This CDR3 contains 13 residues. Germline V gene data show CDR1 as GTSNPN and CDR2 as SVGIG (reference sequence). In DNA, the CDR3 is TGTGCCTCGAGTGTACATGGTCGAGATACGCAGTATTTT. Translating gives CASSVHGRDTQYF.

The chain recombines TRBV28 with TRBJ2-2, with D maybe TRBD2 (5 bases). The CDR3 spans 16 residues. Germline values: CDR1 MDHEN, CDR2 SYDVKM. Trimming pared 3 bases from V and 7 bases from J, leaving 18 bases between. This CDR3 is CASSLALSGSFGELFF. The DNA for the CDR3 is TGTGCCAGCAGTTTGGCACTATCGGGAAGCTTCGGGGAGCTGTTTTTT.

As to this clonotype: Compared with germline, one end of the junction differs, possibly owing to a read error. This rearrangement joins TRBV12-3 or TRBV12-4 to TRBJ1-5, with D possibly matching TRBD1 (5 bases). The CDR3 sequence is 16 residues long. CDR3 coding DNA: TGTATCAGCAGCCGATTAGATACGGGGACCGATCAGCCCCAACATTTT. It translates to CISSRLDTGTDQPQHF.

Of note for this clonotype: This may come from a read error, since a much larger clone is one base off. It is likely a read error, because the conserved phenylalanine at the end of the CDR3 is missing. V and J are TRBV20-1 and TRBJ2-7, with D perhaps TRBD2 (5 bases). The germline CDR1 and CDR2 sequences are DFQATT and SNEGSKA (reference sequence). The CDR3 loop spans 11 amino acids. The CDR3 reads CSTRVMYEQYL. The CDR3 DNA reads as TGCAGTACTAGAGTCATGTACGAGCAGTACCTC.

Comment on this clonotype: An end of the junction does not agree with germline; a read error may underlie this. The chain recombines TRBV10-3 with TRBJ2-1; possibly TRBD2 for D (5 bases). This CDR3 is built from 14 residues. Germline V gene data show CDR1 as ENHRY and CDR2 as SYGVKD. DNA for the CDR3: TGTGCTATCGGTCCCACGGTGACCCGGGATGAGGAGTTCTTC. As protein: CAIGPTVTRDEEFF.

V is TRBV4-2 and J is TRBJ2-7; D call uncertain. Germline CDR1 reads LGHNA; CDR2 reads YNFKEQ. This CDR3 is built from 13 residues. Between the trimmed V and J ends, which lost 2 bases and 4 bases, there was a span of 9 bases. The CDR3, as DNA: TGTGCCAGCAGCCAACCCAGTCAATACGAGCAGTACTTC. It codes for CASSQPSQYEQYF.

In its sample, this clonotype ranks as large. This chain uses TRBV30 with TRBJ2-7; 8 bases line up with TRBD1. Trimming took 2 bases from V and 6 from J; bases not matched to a gene: 3. The germline V gene has CDR1 GTSNPN and CDR2 SVGIG (reference sequence). The CDR3 has 12 amino acids. CDR3 sequence: CAWSRTGGEQYF. DNA for the CDR3: TGTGCCTGGAGTCGAACAGGGGGCGAGCAGTACTTC.

This clonotype occurred once. No conserved phenylalanine or tryptophan ends this CDR3, so it is likely a read error. The gene calls are TRBV6-6 and TRBJ1-5, with 12 bases that match TRBD1. Germline lookup yields CDR1 MNHNY and CDR2 SVGAGI (reference sequence). The CDR3 sequence is 15 residues long. The CDR3 is CASSYGTGGNRPQHY. In nucleotides, the CDR3 is TGTGCCAGTAGTTACGGGACAGGGGGCAATCGGCCCCAGCATTAT.

In regard to this clonotype: The junction shows a germline mismatch at one end, possibly a read error. The rearrangement links TRBV28 to TRBJ2-7; 14 nucleotides line up with TRBD2. The CDR3 contains 16 residues. Germline CDR1 is MDHEN and CDR2 is SYDVKM. The CDR3 is CASSFLGLAGACEQYF. In nucleotides, the CDR3 is TGTGCCAGCAGTTTTTTGGGACTAGCGGGAGCTTGCGAGCAGTATTTC.

The chain joins TRBV11-3 to TRBJ1-6, with D possibly matching TRBD1 (5 bases). The V gene lost 2 bases and the J gene lost 7 bases, with 6 bases spanning the gap. Germline CDR1 SGHNT, CDR2 YENEEA. CDR3 length: 13 residues. The CDR3 spells CASSLQGNSPLHF. The CDR3 DNA reads as TGTGCCAGCAGCTTACAGGGAAATTCACCCCTCCACTTT.

About this clonotype: One end of the junction varies from germline; a read error may be responsible. V and J are TRBV6-1 and TRBJ2-2; D is perhaps TRBD2 (5 bases). The germline CDR1 and CDR2 sequences are MNHNS and SASEGT. There are 19 residues in the CDR3. In nucleotides, the CDR3 is TGTGCCAGCAGTGAAACCCTTCCTGGGAGCGCCGCGAACACCGGGGAGCCGTTTTTT. Protein product: CASSETLPGSAANTGEPFF.

The chain carries TRBV20-1 and TRBJ2-1; D is perhaps TRBD1 (6 bases). Germline V gene sequence: CDR1 DFQATT, CDR2 SNEGSKA (reference sequence). The V gene lost 6 bases and the J gene lost 6 bases, with 9 bases spanning the gap. This CDR3 spans 11 amino acids. The CDR3 DNA reads as TGCAGTGCCAAAGGGGGCAATGAGCAGTTCTTC. It is translated as CSAKGGNEQFF.

With respect to this clonotype: Sequence at one end of the junction differs from germline and may be a read error. The J gene is TRBJ2-3, the V gene TRBV6-6; 8 nucleotides match TRBD1. The CDR3 length is 17 residues. Germline V gives CDR1 MNHNY, CDR2 SVGAGI (reference sequence). The CDR3 sequence is CVSSPTLDRGGQIGQYF. CDR3 in DNA: TGTGTCAGCAGTCCCACCTTAGACAGGGGAGGCCAGATAGGGCAGTATTTT.

J is TRBJ2-1 and V is TRBV28; TRBD2 matches 7 bases. CDR3 length: 14 amino acids. Germline V lookup: CDR1 MDHEN, CDR2 SYDVKM. After removal of 11 bases from V and 8 bases from J, the junction contained 15 bases not matched to a gene. This CDR3 reads CARRRGGSLHEQFF. CDR3 nucleotide sequence: TGTGCCCGCCGGAGGGGCGGGAGTCTCCATGAGCAGTTCTTC.

Note on this clonotype: Relative to the germline gene, one junction end is altered; a read error may explain this. The chain recombines TRBV7-8 with TRBJ1-5; D remains ambiguous. The CDR3 totals 15 residues. The germline CDR1 and CDR2 sequences are SGHVS and FQNEAQ. Here the CDR3 reads CATSLTGGEYQPQHF. The CDR3 DNA reads as TGTGCCACCAGCTTAACGGGTGGAGAGTATCAGCCACAGCATTTT.